This T cell receptor beta chain was sequenced in a study of T-cell reconstitution after alpha-beta-depleted transplantation in children. Whole-study findings and limits: By about two months after transplant, alpha-beta T cells reportedly arose from several hundred graft clones that had expanded.

The CDR3 has 15 residues. CDR1 SGHDT and CDR2 YYEEEE come from the germline V gene. J was trimmed by 2 bases and V by 3 bases; bases with no gene match: 2. Preparation of the TCRbeta library used unique molecular identifiers. TCRdb itself ran the PCR reads through MiXCR, one entry per CDR3 protein. The data contain hundreds of thousands of distinct CDR3 sequences, about 17% of them singletons. In the case of this clonotype: Its specificity is unknown.

V and J are TRBV5-6 and TRBJ2-1, with 10 bases identical to TRBD2. This receptor was identified in a boy less than two years old who had a stem cell transplant for Wiskott-Aldrich syndrome, so the T cells may come from the graft donor. Sequenced material: PBMCs, mostly from graft donor cells, taken 360 days after TCRalphabeta/CD19-depleted stem cell transplant. CDR3 sequence reads: CASSSGTSAYNEQFF. In nucleotides, the CDR3 is TGTGCCAGCAGCTCCGGGACTAGCGCCTACAATGAGCAGTTCTTC.